This TCR beta chain appears in the sequencing data of a study of blood T cell repertoires in COVID-19. Study-wide context: Samples came from the United States, Italy and Spain, spanning acute and convalescent COVID-19. PBMCs, B-cell-depleted T cells, or T cells were the source of the cDNA or gDNA that made up the material.

The data were produced by immunoSEQ multiplex PCR, yet TCRdb's version contains in-frame clones alone and is incomplete. This sample has roughly 260,000 clones; 75% to 90% occur once, and the top ten carry 1.5% to 2%. Individuals drawn from some 25 US areas were about 18 to 90 years old. Recovered status applied to Cohort 3 donors who had two consecutive negative PCRs. It also applied to those with clearance or with symptom resolution. CDR1 is SNHLY and CDR2 is FYNNEI in the germline V gene. Trimming took 2 bases from V and 2 from J, leaving 5 bases between them. This CDR3 region has 13 residues. The clonotype was recovered from a woman aged 45-59 years who had recovered from COVID-19. The V gene is TRBV2, the J gene TRBJ2-3; D is uncertain. The sample taken for sequencing was PBMCs or T cells enriched from blood (not recorded which). The CDR3: CASSERLTDTQYF. CDR3 in DNA: TGTGCCAGCAGTGAACGACTCACAGATACGCAGTATTTT.